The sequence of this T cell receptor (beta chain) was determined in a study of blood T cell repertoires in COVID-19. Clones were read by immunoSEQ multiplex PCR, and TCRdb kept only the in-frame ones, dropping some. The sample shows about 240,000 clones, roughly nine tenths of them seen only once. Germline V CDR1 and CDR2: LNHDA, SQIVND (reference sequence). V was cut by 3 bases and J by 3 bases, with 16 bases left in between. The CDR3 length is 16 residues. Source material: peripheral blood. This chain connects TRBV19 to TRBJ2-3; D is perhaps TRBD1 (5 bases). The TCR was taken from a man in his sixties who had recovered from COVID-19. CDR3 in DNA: TGTGCCAGTAGTATCCGGACACCACGTAGGACAGATACGCAGTATTTT. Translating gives CASSIRTPRRTDTQYF.